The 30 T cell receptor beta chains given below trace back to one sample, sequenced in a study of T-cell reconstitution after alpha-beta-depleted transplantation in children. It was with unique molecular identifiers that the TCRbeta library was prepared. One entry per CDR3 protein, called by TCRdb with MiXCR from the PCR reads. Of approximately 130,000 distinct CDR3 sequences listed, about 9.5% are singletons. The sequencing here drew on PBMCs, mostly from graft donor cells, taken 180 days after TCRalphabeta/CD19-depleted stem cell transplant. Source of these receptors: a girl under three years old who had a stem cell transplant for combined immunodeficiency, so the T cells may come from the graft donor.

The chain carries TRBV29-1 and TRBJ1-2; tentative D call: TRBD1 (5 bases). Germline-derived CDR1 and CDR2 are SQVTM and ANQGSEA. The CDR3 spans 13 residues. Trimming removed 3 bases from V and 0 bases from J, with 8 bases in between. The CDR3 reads CSVEWGANYGYTF. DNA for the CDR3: TGCAGCGTTGAGTGGGGGGCTAACTATGGCTACACCTTC.

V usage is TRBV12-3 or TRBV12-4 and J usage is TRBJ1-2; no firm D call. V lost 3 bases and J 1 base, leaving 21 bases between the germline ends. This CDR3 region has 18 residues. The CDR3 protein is CASSFLISLGAYNYGYTF. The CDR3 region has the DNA TGTGCCAGCAGTTTTCTTATAAGCTTGGGAGCTTATAACTATGGCTACACCTTC.

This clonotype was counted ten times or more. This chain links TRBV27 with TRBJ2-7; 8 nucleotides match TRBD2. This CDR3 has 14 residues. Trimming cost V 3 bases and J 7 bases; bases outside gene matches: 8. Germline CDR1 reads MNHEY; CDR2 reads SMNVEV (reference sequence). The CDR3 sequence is CASSFVAGGGEQYF. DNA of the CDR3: TGTGCCAGCAGTTTTGTGGCGGGAGGTGGAGAGCAGTACTTC.

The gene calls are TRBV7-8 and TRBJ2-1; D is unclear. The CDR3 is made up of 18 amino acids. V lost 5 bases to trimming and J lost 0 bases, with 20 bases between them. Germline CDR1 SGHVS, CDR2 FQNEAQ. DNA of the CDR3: TGTGCCAGCAGCCTTACCTCGCGCATTCGGAGCTCCTACAATGAGCAGTTCTTC. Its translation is CASSLTSRIRSSYNEQFF.

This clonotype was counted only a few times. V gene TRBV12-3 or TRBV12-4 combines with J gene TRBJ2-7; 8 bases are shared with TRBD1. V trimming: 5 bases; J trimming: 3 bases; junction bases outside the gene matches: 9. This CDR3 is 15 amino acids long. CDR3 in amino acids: CASSPGQGQIYEQYF. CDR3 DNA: TGTGCCAGCAGTCCCGGACAGGGACAAATCTACGAGCAGTACTTC.

The chain's CDR3 is CSARGGSKIRTDTQYF. CDR3 DNA sequence: TGCAGTGCTAGAGGGGGGAGTAAAATCCGCACAGATACGCAGTATTTT. The gene calls are TRBV20-1 and TRBJ2-3; D possibly uses TRBD1 or TRBD2 (5 bases each). Germline V lookup: CDR1 DFQATT, CDR2 SNEGSKA (reference sequence). CDR3 size: 16 residues. The V gene lost 1 base and the J gene lost 1 base, with 15 bases spanning the gap.

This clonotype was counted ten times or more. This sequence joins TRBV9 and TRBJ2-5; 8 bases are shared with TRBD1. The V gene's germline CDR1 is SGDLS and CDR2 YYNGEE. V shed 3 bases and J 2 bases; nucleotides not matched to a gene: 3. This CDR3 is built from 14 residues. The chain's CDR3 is CASSATGGQETQYF. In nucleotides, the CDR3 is TGTGCCAGCAGCGCCACAGGGGGACAAGAGACCCAGTACTTC.

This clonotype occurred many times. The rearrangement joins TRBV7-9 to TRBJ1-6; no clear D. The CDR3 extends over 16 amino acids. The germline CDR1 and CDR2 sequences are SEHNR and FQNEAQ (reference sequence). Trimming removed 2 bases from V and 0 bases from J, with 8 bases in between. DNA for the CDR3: TGTGCCAGCAGCTTACTGTTGAGCTCCTATAATTCACCCCTCCACTTT. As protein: CASSLLLSSYNSPLHF. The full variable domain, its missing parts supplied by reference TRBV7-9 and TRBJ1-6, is DTGVSQNPRHKITKRGQNVTFRCDPISEHNRLYWYRQTLGQGPEFLTYFQNEAQLEKSRLLSDRFSAERPKGSFSTLEIQRTEQGDSAMYLCASSLLLSSYNSPLHFGNGTRLTVT.

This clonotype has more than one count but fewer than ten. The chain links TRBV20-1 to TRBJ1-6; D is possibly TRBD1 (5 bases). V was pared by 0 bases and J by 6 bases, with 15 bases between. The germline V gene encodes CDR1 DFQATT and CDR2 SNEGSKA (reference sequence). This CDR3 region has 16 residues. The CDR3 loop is CSAREGGTSSNSPLHF. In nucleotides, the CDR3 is TGCAGTGCTAGAGAGGGGGGGACGAGTAGTAATTCACCCCTCCACTTT.

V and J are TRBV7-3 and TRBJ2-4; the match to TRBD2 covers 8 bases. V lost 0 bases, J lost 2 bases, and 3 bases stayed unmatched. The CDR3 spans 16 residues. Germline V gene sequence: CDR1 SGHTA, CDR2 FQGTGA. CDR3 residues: CASSLTSGGPKNIQYF. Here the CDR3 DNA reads TGTGCCAGCAGCTTAACCAGCGGGGGTCCCAAAAACATTCAGTACTTC.

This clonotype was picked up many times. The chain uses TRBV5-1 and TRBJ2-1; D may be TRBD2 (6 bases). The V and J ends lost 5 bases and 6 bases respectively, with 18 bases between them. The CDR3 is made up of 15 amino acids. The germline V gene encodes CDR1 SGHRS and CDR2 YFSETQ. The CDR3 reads CASSYGGGTTNEQFF. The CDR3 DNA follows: TGCGCCAGCAGTTATGGGGGAGGAACGACCAATGAGCAGTTCTTC.

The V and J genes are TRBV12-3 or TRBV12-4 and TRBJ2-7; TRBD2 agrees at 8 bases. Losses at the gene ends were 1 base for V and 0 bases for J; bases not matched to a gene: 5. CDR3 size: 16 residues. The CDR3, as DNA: TGTGCCAGCAGTTTAGGGGGCGGGAGGCTCTCCTACGAGCAGTACTTC. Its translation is CASSLGGGRLSYEQYF.

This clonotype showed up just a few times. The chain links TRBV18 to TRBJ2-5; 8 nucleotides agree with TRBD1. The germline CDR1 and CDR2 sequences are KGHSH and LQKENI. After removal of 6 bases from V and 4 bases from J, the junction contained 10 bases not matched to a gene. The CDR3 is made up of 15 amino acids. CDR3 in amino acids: CASSLGQVGTETQYF. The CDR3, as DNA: TGTGCCAGCTCGTTGGGACAGGTGGGGACAGAGACCCAGTACTTC.

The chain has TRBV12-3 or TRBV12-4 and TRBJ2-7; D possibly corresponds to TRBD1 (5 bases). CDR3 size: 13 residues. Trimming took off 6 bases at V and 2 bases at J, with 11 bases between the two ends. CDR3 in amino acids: CASRPGHAYEQYF. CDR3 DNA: TGTGCCAGCAGACCAGGACATGCCTACGAGCAGTACTTC.

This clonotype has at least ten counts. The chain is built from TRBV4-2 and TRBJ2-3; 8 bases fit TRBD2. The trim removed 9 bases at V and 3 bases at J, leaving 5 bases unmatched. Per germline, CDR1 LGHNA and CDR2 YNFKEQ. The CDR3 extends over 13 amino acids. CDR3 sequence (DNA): TGTGCCAGTTTGATAGCGGGGACAGATACGCAGTATTTT. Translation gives CASLIAGTDTQYF.

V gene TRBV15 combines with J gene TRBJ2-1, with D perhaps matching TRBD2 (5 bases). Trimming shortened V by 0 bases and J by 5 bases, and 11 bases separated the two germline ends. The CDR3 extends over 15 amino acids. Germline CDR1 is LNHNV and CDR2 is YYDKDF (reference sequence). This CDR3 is CATSRDVEGNNEQFF. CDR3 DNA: TGTGCCACCAGCAGAGATGTAGAGGGAAACAATGAGCAGTTCTTC. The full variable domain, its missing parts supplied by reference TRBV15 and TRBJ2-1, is DAMVIQNPRYQVTQFGKPVTLSCSQTLNHNVMYWYQQKSSQAPKLLFHYYDKDFNNEADTPDNFQSRRPNTSFCFLDIRSPGLGDTAMYLCATSRDVEGNNEQFFGPGTRLTVL.

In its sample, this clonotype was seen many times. Here the CDR3 DNA reads TGCAGTGCGGCCGGGGAGGTTGGAGCCTACGAGCAGTACTTC. This gives the protein CSAAGEVGAYEQYF. The J gene is TRBJ2-7, the V gene TRBV20-1; TRBD2 might be the D (6 bases). The CDR3 runs to 14 residues. Trimming stripped 6 bases from V and 2 bases from J, with 17 bases between. CDR1 is DFQATT and CDR2 is SNEGSKA in the germline V gene (reference sequence).

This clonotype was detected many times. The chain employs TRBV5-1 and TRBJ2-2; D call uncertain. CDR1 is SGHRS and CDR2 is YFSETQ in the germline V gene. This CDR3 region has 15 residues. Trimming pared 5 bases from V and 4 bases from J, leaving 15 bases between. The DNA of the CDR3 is TGCGCCAGCAGTTCTGGCCTGTGGGGCACCGGGGAGCTGTTTTTT. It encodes CASSSGLWGTGELFF.

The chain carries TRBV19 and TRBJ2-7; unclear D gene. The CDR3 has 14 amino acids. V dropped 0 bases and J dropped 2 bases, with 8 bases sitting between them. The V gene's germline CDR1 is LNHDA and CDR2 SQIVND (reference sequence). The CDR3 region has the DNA TGTGCCAGTAGTATAGACGGTTCTACCTACGAGCAGTACTTC. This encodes CASSIDGSTYEQYF.

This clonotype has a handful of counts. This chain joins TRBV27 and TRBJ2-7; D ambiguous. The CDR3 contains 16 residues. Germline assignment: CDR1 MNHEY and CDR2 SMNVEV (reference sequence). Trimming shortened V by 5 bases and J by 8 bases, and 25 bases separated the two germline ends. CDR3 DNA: TGTGCCAGCAGTCCTAAACCCCTCGTGGCAGCTGGTAAGCAGTACTTC. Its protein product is CASSPKPLVAAGKQYF.

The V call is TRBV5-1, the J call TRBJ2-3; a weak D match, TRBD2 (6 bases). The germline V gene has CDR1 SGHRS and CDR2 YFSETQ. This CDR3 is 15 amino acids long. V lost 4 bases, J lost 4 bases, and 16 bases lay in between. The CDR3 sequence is CASSVLGGTADTQYF. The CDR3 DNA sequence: TGCGCCAGCAGCGTACTGGGAGGAACCGCAGATACGCAGTATTTT.

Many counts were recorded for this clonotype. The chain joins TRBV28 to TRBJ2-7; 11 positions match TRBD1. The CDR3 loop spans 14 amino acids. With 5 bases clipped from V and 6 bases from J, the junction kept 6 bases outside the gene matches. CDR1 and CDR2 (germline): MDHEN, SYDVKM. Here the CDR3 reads CASSPPGQGVEQYF. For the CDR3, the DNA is TGTGCCAGCAGTCCACCGGGACAGGGGGTCGAGCAGTACTTC.

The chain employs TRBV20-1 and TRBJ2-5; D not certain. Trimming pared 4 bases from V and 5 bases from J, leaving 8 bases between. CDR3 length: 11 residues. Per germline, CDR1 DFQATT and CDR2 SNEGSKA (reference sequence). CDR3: CSATQFETQYF. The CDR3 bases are TGCAGTGCTACACAATTTGAGACCCAGTACTTC.

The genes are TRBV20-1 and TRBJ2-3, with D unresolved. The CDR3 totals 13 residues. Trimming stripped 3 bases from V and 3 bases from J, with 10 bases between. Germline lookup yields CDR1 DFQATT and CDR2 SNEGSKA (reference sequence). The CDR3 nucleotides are TGCAGTGCTAGGGCCCATAGAACAGATACGCAGTATTTT. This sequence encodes CSARAHRTDTQYF.

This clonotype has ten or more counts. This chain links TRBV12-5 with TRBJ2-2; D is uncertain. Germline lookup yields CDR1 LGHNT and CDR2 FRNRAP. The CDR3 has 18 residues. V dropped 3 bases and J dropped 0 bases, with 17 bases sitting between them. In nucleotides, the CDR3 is TGTGCTAGTGGTTTCTTGGTAGAGAGCAAATCGAACACCGGGGAGCTGTTTTTT. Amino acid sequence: CASGFLVESKSNTGELFF.

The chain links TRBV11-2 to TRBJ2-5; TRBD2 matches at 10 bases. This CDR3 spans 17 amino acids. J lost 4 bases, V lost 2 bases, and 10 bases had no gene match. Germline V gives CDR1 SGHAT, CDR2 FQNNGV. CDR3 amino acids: CASSLILGLAGAETQYF. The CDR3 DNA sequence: TGTGCCAGCAGCTTAATCTTAGGTCTAGCGGGAGCAGAGACCCAGTACTTC.

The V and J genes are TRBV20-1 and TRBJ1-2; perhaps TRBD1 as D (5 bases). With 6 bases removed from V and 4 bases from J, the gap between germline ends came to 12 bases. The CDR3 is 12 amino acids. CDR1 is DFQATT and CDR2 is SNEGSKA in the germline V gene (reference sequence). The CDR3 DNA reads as TGCAGTGCCCGAGACAGCCTCTATGGCTACACCTTC. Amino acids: CSARDSLYGYTF.

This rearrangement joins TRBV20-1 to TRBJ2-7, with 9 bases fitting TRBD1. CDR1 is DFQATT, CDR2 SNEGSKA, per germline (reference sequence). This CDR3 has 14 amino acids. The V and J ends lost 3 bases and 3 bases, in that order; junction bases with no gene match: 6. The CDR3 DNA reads TGCAGTGCTAGTGTGGGACAGGGTCACTACGAGCAGTACTTC. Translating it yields CSASVGQGHYEQYF.

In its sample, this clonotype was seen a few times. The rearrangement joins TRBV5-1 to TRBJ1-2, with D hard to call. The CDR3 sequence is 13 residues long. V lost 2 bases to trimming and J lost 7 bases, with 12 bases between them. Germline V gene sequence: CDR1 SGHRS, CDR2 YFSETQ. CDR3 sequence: CASSFSFRGGYTF. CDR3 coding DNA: TGCGCCAGCAGCTTTAGCTTCCGGGGTGGCTACACCTTC.

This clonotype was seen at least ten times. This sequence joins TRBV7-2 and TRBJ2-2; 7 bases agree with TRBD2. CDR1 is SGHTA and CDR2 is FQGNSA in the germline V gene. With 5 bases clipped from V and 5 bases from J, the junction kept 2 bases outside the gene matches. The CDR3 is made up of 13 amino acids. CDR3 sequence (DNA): TGTGCCAGCAGCGGTAGCGGGACCGGGGAGCTGTTTTTT. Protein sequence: CASSGSGTGELFF. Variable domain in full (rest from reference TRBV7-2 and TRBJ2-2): GAGVSQSPSNKVTEKGKDVELRCDPISGHTALYWYRQSLGQGLEFLIYFQGNSAPDKSGLPSDRFSAERTGGSVSTLTIQRTQQEDSAVYLCASSGSGTGELFFGEGSRLTVL.